A selection of T cell receptor beta chains follows, all from one sample in a study of cytomegalovirus exposure and HLA in healthy donors. Generated by immunoSEQ multiplex PCR, the TCRdb table keeps only in-frame clones and is missing some. The sample yields 100,000 to 150,000 clones, about 80% seen once. What was sequenced was PBMCs. These receptors were taken from a man aged 25-40 years in good health and CMV-seropositive. Both conserved end residues are part of each CDR3.

J gene: NA; CDR3 length: 15; V gene: TRBV29-1; CDR3 protein: CSVGFFGQAKYEQYF
J gene: TRBJ2-1; CDR3 length: 19; V gene: TRBV27; CDR3 protein: CASSLFEVAGLTQGHEQFF
J gene: TRBJ2-5; CDR3 length: 16; V gene: TRBV7-6; CDR3 protein: CASSFSVPAGRGTQYF
J gene: TRBJ2-7; CDR3 length: 15; V gene: TRBV11-2; CDR3 protein: CASSIDRVGFYEQYF
J gene: TRBJ2-2; CDR3 length: 15; V gene: TRBV27; CDR3 protein: CASSSVGQYTGELFF
J gene: TRBJ2-1; CDR3 length: 19; V gene: TRBV5-5; CDR3 protein: CASSQRLLAGVGGLNEQFF
J gene: TRBJ2-7; CDR3 length: 14; V gene: TRBV7-6; CDR3 protein: CASSRSPGDYEQYF
J gene: TRBJ2-1; CDR3 length: 15; V gene: TRBV14; CDR3 protein: CASSPRQGTINEQFF
J gene: TRBJ2-2; CDR3 length: 13; V gene: TRBV9; CDR3 protein: CASSVGSSGELFF
J gene: TRBJ2-5; CDR3 length: 15; V gene: TRBV27; CDR3 protein: CASSKGEYRGETQYF
J gene: TRBJ2-7; CDR3 length: 14; V gene: TRBV27; CDR3 protein: CASRPGTSGTEQYF
J gene: TRBJ2-7; CDR3 length: 18; V gene: TRBV4-1; CDR3 protein: CASSQVQGAIPSLYEQYF
J gene: TRBJ2-1; CDR3 length: 14; V gene: TRBV27; CDR3 protein: CASSLYVAGNEQFF
J gene: TRBJ1-5; CDR3 length: 13; V gene: TRBV4-3; CDR3 protein: CASSPRGNQPQHF
J gene: TRBJ2-1; CDR3 length: 15; V gene: TRBV5-1; CDR3 protein: CASSAGLPSSNEQFF